Shown below are 8 T cell receptor beta chains from a single sample sequenced in a study of blood T cells in healthy people across ages. The use of a sample-barcoded 5' primer and a J-beta primer mix characterized a second PCR of roughly 7 to 11 cycles. TCRdb redid the calling of the 5' RACE reads with MiXCR, one entry per CDR3 protein. The data hold about 640,000 distinct CDR3 sequences, with around 41% observed a single time. Sequenced sample: blood. The receptor source for this set is a man at least 80 years old in good health.

This clonotype was counted between two and nine times. V and J are TRBV12-5 and TRBJ2-7; D might be TRBD1 (7 bases). V shed 4 bases and J shed 0 bases, with 13 bases lying between them. The CDR3 is 15 amino acids. The V gene's germline CDR1 is LGHNT and CDR2 FRNRAP. The CDR3 DNA reads TGTGCTAGTGGTTCCGGCGGGACAGACTCCTACGAGCAGTACTTC. This encodes CASGSGGTDSYEQYF. Full variable domain (outside the CDR3, taken from reference TRBV12-5 and TRBJ2-7): DARVTQTPRHKVTEMGQEVTMRCQPILGHNTVFWYRQTMMQGLELLAYFRNRAPLDDSGMPKDRFSAEMPDATLATLKIQPSEPRDSAVYFCASGSGGTDSYEQYFGPGTRLTVT.

The genes are TRBV7-2 and TRBJ2-2; the match to TRBD2 covers 13 bases. The length of the CDR3 is 16 residues. With 1 base clipped from V and 6 bases from J, the junction kept 2 bases outside the gene matches. From germline, CDR1 is SGHTA and CDR2 FQGNSA. The CDR3 DNA reads TGTGCCAGCAGCTTAGGAGGACTAGCGGGAGCCGGGGAGCTGTTTTTT. Amino acids: CASSLGGLAGAGELFF.

The rearrangement links TRBV28 to TRBJ1-2; 9 bases agree with TRBD1. J lost 7 bases, V lost 5 bases, and 11 bases had no gene match. The CDR3 is 15 residues long. Germline CDR1 MDHEN, CDR2 SYDVKM. This CDR3 is CASSPSGTGLGGYTF. In DNA, the CDR3 is TGTGCCAGCAGTCCCTCCGGGACAGGGCTGGGTGGCTACACCTTC.

This clonotype has ten or more counts. The chain's CDR3 is CASSQTRNTDTQYF. Written as DNA, the CDR3 is TGTGCCAGCAGCCAGACTCGTAACACAGATACGCAGTATTTT. This chain joins TRBV3-1 and TRBJ2-3, with unresolved D. In germline, CDR1 is LGHDT, CDR2 YNNKEL (reference sequence). The V and J ends lost 3 bases and 2 bases respectively, with 9 bases between them. The CDR3 covers 14 residues.

This clonotype was observed once. V and J are TRBV15 and TRBJ2-7; D is uncertain. Germline values: CDR1 LNHNV, CDR2 YYDKDF (reference sequence). Trimming removed 1 base from V and 7 bases from J, with 11 bases in between. This CDR3 spans 13 amino acids. The CDR3 region is CATSRGPAGEQYF. The CDR3 nucleotides read TGTGCCACCAGCAGAGGCCCCGCCGGGGAGCAGTACTTC.

The chain is built from TRBV20-1 and TRBJ2-1; 9 bases agree with TRBD1. The junction had 11 bases not matched to a gene; V was cut back by 6 bases and J by 5 bases. This CDR3 has 15 amino acids. Germline V lookup: CDR1 DFQATT, CDR2 SNEGSKA (reference sequence). CDR3 DNA: TGCAGTGCCCCGGACCGGGACAGGGCGAACAATGAGCAGTTCTTC. Translation gives CSAPDRDRANNEQFF.

The chain uses TRBV20-1 and TRBJ2-5; no firm D call. With 0 bases removed from V and 11 bases from J, the gap between germline ends came to 10 bases. CDR3 length: 11 residues. Looked up from germline, CDR1 is DFQATT and CDR2 is SNEGSKA (reference sequence). The CDR3 coding sequence is TGCAGTGCTAGAGATCTTGAGGTTCAGTACTTC. This translates into CSARDLEVQYF.

Only a few counts were recorded for this clonotype. V usage is TRBV21-1 and J usage is TRBJ1-2; the table assigns TRBD1, which was not confirmed against the DNA. TRBV21-1 is shown as a pseudogene. This CDR3 has 15 amino acids. CDR3 protein: CASSQTPDRSYGYTF. DNA of the CDR3: TGTGCCAGCAGCCAAACCCCTGACAGGTCCTATGGCTACACCTTC.